This passage covers 20 T cell receptor beta chains from one sample sequenced in a study of naive and memory T cell subsets. Study-wide findings and caveats: A few larger clonotypes appeared in naive repertoires, especially CD8, possibly memory cells re-expressing CD45RA.

The beta constant-region primer was an equimolar mix of two oligonucleotides covering TRBC1 and TRBC2. The ligated cDNA underwent four PCR rounds using SP2 and nested alpha and beta constant-region primers. TCRdb re-derived calls from the UMI-ligation and nested PCR reads in MiXCR, one entry per CDR3 protein. This table holds under 150,000 distinct CDR3 sequences, approximately 18% found once. Which antigens these TCRs recognize remains unknown. Sequenced material: naive CD8+ T cells from blood. The source is a human donor in good health.

This rearrangement joins TRBV13 to TRBJ1-1; no reliable D call. In germline, CDR1 is PRHDT, CDR2 FYEKMQ (reference sequence). This CDR3 contains 13 residues. V was trimmed by 6 bases and J by 6 bases, leaving 14 bases between them. CDR3 amino acids: CASSPGRAPEAFF. The DNA for the CDR3 is TGTGCCAGCAGTCCAGGACGGGCCCCTGAAGCTTTCTTT.

This clonotype was counted a few times. The gene calls are TRBV27 and TRBJ2-2; D not certain. Germline assignment: CDR1 MNHEY and CDR2 SMNVEV (reference sequence). The CDR3 length is 16 residues. Trimming took 4 bases from V and 2 from J, leaving 14 bases between them. The CDR3 loop is CASSSIPRPNTGELFF. The CDR3 DNA reads TGTGCCAGCAGTTCAATCCCCCGCCCCAACACCGGGGAGCTGTTTTTT.

This clonotype was seen many times. The chain couples TRBV7-6 to TRBJ2-7; 8 bases are shared with TRBD1. Germline V gene data show CDR1 as SGHVS and CDR2 as FNYEAQ. V gave up 4 bases and J gave up 4 bases; unmatched junction bases: 15. The CDR3 has 17 amino acids. In DNA form, the CDR3 reads TGTGCCAGCAGCTCAACCCACCCAGGACAGGGAAGGTACGAGCAGTACTTC. Translating it yields CASSSTHPGQGRYEQYF.

This clonotype was seen only a few times. The CDR3 here is CASSPWWDRRPRKGNEQFF. The CDR3 coding sequence is TGTGCCAGCAGCCCGTGGTGGGACAGGCGTCCTAGAAAGGGAAATGAGCAGTTCTTC. V usage is TRBV7-8 and J usage is TRBJ2-1; TRBD1 matches at 8 bases. CDR1 and CDR2 from the germline V gene are SGHVS and FQNEAQ. This CDR3 has 19 amino acids. Losses at the gene ends were 5 bases for V and 7 bases for J; bases not matched to a gene: 22.

The genes are TRBV6-5 and TRBJ1-5; D is possibly TRBD1 (5 bases). Germline V gene sequence: CDR1 MNHEY, CDR2 SVGAGI. V gave up 5 bases and J gave up 0 bases, with 11 bases separating them. This CDR3 has 15 amino acids. The CDR3 DNA follows: TGTGCCAGCAGTCCCGGGACCTTTAGCAATCAGCCCCAGCATTTT. Protein product: CASSPGTFSNQPQHF.

This rearrangement joins TRBV7-2 to TRBJ2-7; 8 positions agree with TRBD1. This CDR3 comprises 13 residues. V shed 4 bases, J shed 5 bases, and the junction held 4 bases outside the gene matches. Germline values: CDR1 SGHTA, CDR2 FQGNSA. CDR3 sequence: CASSWTGFHEQYF. CDR3 in DNA: TGTGCCAGCAGCTGGACAGGGTTCCACGAGCAGTACTTC.

The chain carries TRBV12-3 or TRBV12-4 and TRBJ2-3, with D possibly being TRBD2 (6 bases). V was trimmed by 8 bases and J by 1 base, leaving 10 bases between them. The CDR3 length is 13 residues. The DNA for the CDR3 is TGTGCCAGCGACGGGAGTGGCACAGATACGCAGTATTTT. Its protein is CASDGSGTDTQYF.

This rearrangement joins TRBV29-1 to TRBJ2-1; 11 nucleotides agree with TRBD2. Trimming removed 6 bases from V and 4 bases from J; junction bases left unmatched: 5. The CDR3 loop spans 14 amino acids. Looked up from germline, CDR1 is SQVTM and CDR2 is ANQGSEA. DNA of the CDR3: TGCAGCGTCGAGGGACTAGCGGAGTACAATGAGCAGTTCTTC. Translation gives CSVEGLAEYNEQFF.

The chain has TRBV14 and TRBJ1-1; TRBD1 aligns across 7 bases. CDR3 size: 13 residues. Germline loops: CDR1 SGHDN, CDR2 FVKESK. V lost 2 bases, J lost 8 bases, and 5 bases stayed unmatched. The CDR3 is CASSQSQGEEAFF. CDR3 DNA sequence: TGTGCCAGCAGCCAAAGTCAGGGGGAGGAAGCTTTCTTT.

This clonotype was counted a few times. The rearrangement uses TRBV5-1 and TRBJ2-7; 10 bases fit TRBD2. CDR1 SGHRS and CDR2 YFSETQ come from the germline V gene. The CDR3 length is 15 residues. V was clipped by 2 bases and J by 6 bases; unmatched bases: 8. CDR3: CASSFGLAGVGEQYF. In nucleotides, the CDR3 is TGCGCCAGCAGCTTCGGGCTAGCGGGAGTGGGCGAGCAGTACTTC. Filled out from reference TRBV5-1 and TRBJ2-7, the complete variable domain reads KAGVTQTPRYLIKTRGQQVTLSCSPISGHRSVSWYQQTPGQGLQFLFEYFSETQRNKGNFPGRFSGRQFSNSRSEMNVSTLELGDSALYLCASSFGLAGVGEQYFGPGTRLTVT.

This clonotype was found a few times. The chain links TRBV29-1 to TRBJ2-7, with 7 bases fitting TRBD2. This CDR3 is built from 14 residues. The germline CDR1 and CDR2 sequences are SQVTM and ANQGSEA. J gave up 3 bases and V 5 bases, and 10 bases lay outside the gene matches. CDR3 sequence (DNA): TGCAGCGTTTCAAGCGGGGCGGGAAGCTACGAGCAGTACTTC. Translation gives CSVSSGAGSYEQYF.

V usage is TRBV20-1 and J usage is TRBJ1-3, with a possible D match to TRBD1 (6 bases). The CDR3 contains 15 residues. Germline-derived CDR1 and CDR2 are DFQATT and SNEGSKA (reference sequence). The V and J ends lost 1 base and 8 bases respectively, with 18 bases between them. The CDR3 loop is CSARGTDRRLDTIYF. DNA for the CDR3: TGCAGTGCTAGAGGAACCGACAGGAGACTGGACACCATATATTTT.

The chain recombines TRBV19 with TRBJ1-5; 10 nucleotides agree with TRBD1. J was trimmed by 3 bases and V by 5 bases; bases with no gene match: 13. The CDR3 has 18 amino acids. In germline, CDR1 is LNHDA, CDR2 SQIVND (reference sequence). The CDR3 DNA sequence: TGTGCCAGTAGTTTACGATGGGACAGGGGTGAGATCAATCAGCCCCAGCATTTT. Its protein product is CASSLRWDRGEINQPQHF.

This clonotype was observed a few times. V gene TRBV7-9 combines with J gene TRBJ1-2; D possibly corresponds to TRBD1 (5 bases). From germline, CDR1 is SEHNR and CDR2 FQNEAQ (reference sequence). V lost 1 base and J 8 bases, leaving 14 bases between the germline ends. The CDR3 extends over 14 amino acids. CDR3 nucleotide sequence: TGTGCCAGCAGCTTAGAAAGGGGTGAAGACGGCTACACCTTC. Protein sequence: CASSLERGEDGYTF.

The chain recombines TRBV4-1 with TRBJ2-7; perhaps TRBD2 as D (7 bases). CDR1 is MGHRA, CDR2 YSYEKL, per germline. The CDR3 runs 15 residues. V dropped 4 bases and J dropped 7 bases, with 20 bases sitting between them. The CDR3 loop reads CASSPSRGGAVEQYF. In nucleotides, the CDR3 is TGCGCCAGCAGCCCGTCTAGAGGGGGGGCGGTTGAGCAGTACTTC.

The chain combines TRBV4-1 with TRBJ2-2; D gene uncertain. Germline V gives CDR1 MGHRA, CDR2 YSYEKL. This CDR3 is 11 amino acids long. V was trimmed by 1 base and J by 8 bases, leaving 2 bases between them. The CDR3 DNA reads as TGCGCCAGCAGCCAAGGAGGGGAGCTGTTTTTT. It translates to CASSQGGELFF.

This clonotype showed up just a few times. The chain is built from TRBV6-5 and TRBJ2-4; TRBD2 matches 9 bases. The CDR3 loop spans 15 amino acids. CDR1 and CDR2 (germline): MNHEY, SVGAGI. The trim removed 4 bases at V and 9 bases at J, leaving 10 bases unmatched. The CDR3 spells CASSSSSGILSIQYF. The CDR3 DNA follows: TGTGCCAGCAGTTCGTCTAGCGGGATTTTGTCCATTCAGTACTTC.

This clonotype showed up many times. This sequence joins TRBV20-1 and TRBJ2-1; D uncertain. The germline V gene has CDR1 DFQATT and CDR2 SNEGSKA (reference sequence). Deletions cut 1 base from V and 0 bases from J, with 16 bases between. CDR3 length: 17 residues. Written as DNA, the CDR3 is TGCAGTGCTAGAGGTTTCGAGCGCCTTAACTCCTACAATGAGCAGTTCTTC. Its protein product is CSARGFERLNSYNEQFF.

This clonotype was picked up many times. The genes are TRBV4-2 and TRBJ1-1; D gene unclear. The ends were cut back, 1 base at V and 0 bases at J, with 3 bases in the middle. Germline assignment: CDR1 LGHNA and CDR2 YNFKEQ. There are 13 residues in the CDR3. The CDR3: CASSQAMNTEAFF. CDR3 sequence (DNA): TGTGCCAGCAGCCAAGCTATGAACACTGAAGCTTTCTTT.

This clonotype was observed a few times. The chain joins TRBV29-1 to TRBJ1-2; perhaps TRBD1 as D (5 bases). Germline V gene lookup returns CDR1 SQVTM and CDR2 ANQGSEA. The CDR3 is 13 residues long. Trimming stripped 7 bases from V and 3 bases from J, with 15 bases between. The CDR3 is CSGLTGEDYGYTF. The CDR3 DNA is TGCAGCGGCCTGACGGGGGAGGACTATGGCTACACCTTC. Looking up the rest from reference TRBV29-1 and TRBJ1-2 gives the full variable domain: SAVISQKPSRDICQRGTSLTIQCQVDSQVTMMFWYRQQPGQSLTLIATANQGSEATYESGFVIDKFPISRPNLTFSTLTVSNMSPEDSSIYLCSGLTGEDYGYTFGSGTRLTVV.